The 22 T cell receptor beta chains below all came from one sample that was sequenced in a study of blood T cell repertoires in COVID-19. Assay used: immunoSEQ multiplex PCR; TCRdb lists only in-frame clones, some missing. The sample lists 15,000 to 20,000 clones, around 80% occurring once. The specimen was peripheral blood. The receptors stem from a human donor in a cohort sampled during active COVID-19.

This clone has a handful of counts. The chain combines TRBV27 with TRBJ2-5; no clear D gene. The germline V gene encodes CDR1 MNHEY and CDR2 SMNVEV (reference sequence). This CDR3 contains 14 residues. The V end was cut by 6 bases, the J end by 5 bases, with 16 bases between. CDR3 region: CASRPPGRVETQYF. CDR3 nucleotide sequence: TGTGCCAGCAGACCTCCGGGTCGAGTGGAGACCCAGTACTTC.

The gene calls are TRBV3-1 (or the pseudogene TRBV3-2) and TRBJ1-3, with 8 positions matching TRBD1. Unmatched junction bases numbered 5, after V lost 4 bases and J lost 0 bases. CDR3 length: 16 amino acids. Per the germline V gene, CDR1 is LGHDT and CDR2 is YNNKEL (reference sequence). CDR3 loop: CASSPGGSISGNTIYF. In DNA form, the CDR3 reads TGTGCCAGCAGCCCAGGGGGCAGCATCTCTGGAAACACCATATATTTT.

The CDR3 DNA follows: TGTGCCAGCAGTGAAGCTGGGCAGGTAGGAACTGAAGCTTTCTTT. Amino acids: CASSEAGQVGTEAFF. The chain carries TRBV6-1 and TRBJ1-1; D gene ambiguous. Germline lookup yields CDR1 MNHNS and CDR2 SASEGT. The CDR3 is 15 amino acids. V was clipped by 0 bases and J by 5 bases, with 13 bases between them.

The chain carries TRBV2 and TRBJ2-5, with D possibly TRBD1 on 5 matching bases. This CDR3 comprises 13 residues. Germline lookup yields CDR1 SNHLY and CDR2 FYNNEI. Trimming took 8 bases from V and 4 from J, leaving 14 bases between them. This chain's CDR3 is CASSLGQRETQYF. The CDR3 region has the DNA TGTGCCAGCTCCCTGGGGCAGAGAGAGACCCAGTACTTC.

This CDR3 reads CAWSYDGQIYEQYF. The CDR3, as DNA: TGTGCCTGGAGCTATGATGGACAGATATACGAGCAGTACTTC. This chain joins TRBV30 and TRBJ2-7; a weak D match, TRBD1 (6 bases). V dropped 3 bases and J dropped 4 bases, with 16 bases sitting between them. This CDR3 is 14 amino acids long. Germline lookup yields CDR1 GTSNPN and CDR2 SVGIG (reference sequence).

The CDR3 DNA is TGTGCCAGCAGTTTCGGTTATGCGGGCACCGGGGAGCTGTTTTTT. Protein product: CASSFGYAGTGELFF. V usage is TRBV27 and J usage is TRBJ2-2, with D perhaps TRBD2 (5 bases). Germline CDR1 and CDR2: MNHEY and SMNVEV (reference sequence). The CDR3 is 15 residues long. V was pared by 3 bases and J by 4 bases, with 12 bases between.

This clone was recorded once. The chain joins TRBV5-1 to TRBJ2-2; D is unresolved. V was pared by 1 base and J by 5 bases, with 6 bases between. The CDR3 contains 13 residues. The germline V gene has CDR1 SGHRS and CDR2 YFSETQ. CDR3 protein: CASSLRVTGELFF. The CDR3 DNA follows: TGCGCCAGCAGCTTGCGGGTTACCGGGGAGCTGTTTTTT.

The chain has TRBV11-3 and TRBJ1-1; D may be TRBD1 (5 bases). Germline assignment: CDR1 SGHNT and CDR2 YENEEA. Trimming shortened V by 6 bases and J by 1 base, and 9 bases separated the two germline ends. The CDR3 spans 13 residues. The CDR3 reads CASSSTANTEAFF. The CDR3 nucleotides are TGTGCCAGCAGTTCGACAGCGAACACTGAAGCTTTCTTT.

The V and J genes are TRBV27 and TRBJ2-7, with 7 bases matching TRBD2. This CDR3 has 13 residues. V dropped 3 bases and J dropped 3; count of bases not matched to a gene: 2. CDR1 is MNHEY and CDR2 is SMNVEV in the germline V gene (reference sequence). The CDR3, as DNA: TGTGCCAGCAGTTTTGGCGGGAGCTACGAGCAGTACTTC. Residues: CASSFGGSYEQYF.

V and J are TRBV28 and TRBJ1-2, with 9 bases lining up with TRBD1. The CDR3 is 12 amino acids. Germline CDR1 and CDR2: MDHEN and SYDVKM. V lost 7 bases to trimming and J lost 6 bases; unmatched junction nucleotides: 3. In DNA, the CDR3 is TGTGCCAGCAAAACAGGGGGCGATGGCTACACCTTC. Translated: CASKTGGDGYTF.

The chain couples TRBV3-1 (or the pseudogene TRBV3-2) to TRBJ2-5; 9 bases match TRBD1. The CDR3 has 16 residues. Germline V gene data show CDR1 as LGHDT and CDR2 as YNNKEL (reference sequence). The V and J ends lost 3 bases and 0 bases, in that order; junction bases with no gene match: 5. CDR3 region: CASSHRTGAYQETQYF. CDR3 nucleotides: TGTGCCAGCAGCCACCGGACAGGGGCATACCAAGAGACCCAGTACTTC.

The chain combines TRBV19 with TRBJ2-2; no clear D. Looked up from germline, CDR1 is LNHDA and CDR2 is SQIVND (reference sequence). The CDR3 consists of 16 residues. V lost 5 bases and J 7 bases, leaving 20 bases between the germline ends. The chain's CDR3 is CASSSSGPPRLGELFF. Here the CDR3 DNA reads TGTGCCAGTAGTTCCTCCGGTCCACCGAGGCTCGGGGAGCTGTTTTTT.

The chain links TRBV27 to TRBJ2-7; TRBD1 aligns across 7 bases. This CDR3 is 14 amino acids long. The V segment lost 3 bases and the J segment 0 bases; nucleotides outside the gene matches: 2. Germline CDR1 reads MNHEY; CDR2 reads SMNVEV (reference sequence). In DNA form, the CDR3 reads TGTGCCAGCAGTTTTTCAGGGGGCTCCTACGAGCAGTACTTC. It translates to CASSFSGGSYEQYF.

The gene calls are TRBV6-5 and TRBJ2-3; perhaps TRBD1 as D (6 bases). The CDR3 extends over 13 amino acids. The ends were cut back, 6 bases at V and 2 bases at J, with 9 bases in the middle. The V gene's germline CDR1 is MNHEY and CDR2 SVGAGI. CDR3 DNA sequence: TGTGCCAGCAGGGACAGACACACAGATACGCAGTATTTT. Its translation is CASRDRHTDTQYF.

The rearrangement links TRBV19 to TRBJ1-5; the D is unclear. The CDR3 runs 15 residues. Looked up from germline, CDR1 is LNHDA and CDR2 is SQIVND (reference sequence). The germline V and J ends were trimmed by 10 bases and 2 bases, with 18 bases remaining between them. CDR3 nucleotide sequence: TGTGCCACCTCCCTCGCGCCCTTGGGCAATCAGCCCCAGCATTTT. It specifies CATSLAPLGNQPQHF.

This chain joins TRBV7-8 and TRBJ2-3; D perhaps matches TRBD2 (6 bases). Between the trimmed V and J ends, which lost 2 bases and 1 base, there was a span of 7 bases. Germline V gene data show CDR1 as SGHVS and CDR2 as FQNEAQ. CDR3 length: 14 amino acids. The DNA of the CDR3 is TGTGCCAGCAGCTTAAGGAGGGGCACAGATACGCAGTATTTT. Its protein product is CASSLRRGTDTQYF.

The chain combines TRBV11-2 with TRBJ2-3, with 8 nucleotides matching TRBD2. The V and J ends lost 5 bases and 2 bases, in that order; junction bases with no gene match: 3. This CDR3 has 14 amino acids. From germline, CDR1 is SGHAT and CDR2 FQNNGV. The CDR3 coding sequence is TGTGCCAGCAGCCGGGAGGGTCTCACAGATACGCAGTATTTT. Encoded protein: CASSREGLTDTQYF.

This chain uses TRBV7-9 with TRBJ1-1; 10 positions match TRBD1. CDR3 length: 16 amino acids. V gave up 5 bases and J gave up 4 bases; unmatched junction bases: 10. The germline gives CDR1 SEHNR, CDR2 FQNEAQ (reference sequence). The CDR3, as DNA: TGTGCCAGCAGCGCTAGCCCCGGGACAGGGGCCACTGAAGCTTTCTTT. This translates into CASSASPGTGATEAFF. The full variable domain, in which reference TRBV7-9 and TRBJ1-1 provide the parts outside the CDR3, is DTGVSQNPRHKITKRGQNVTFRCDPISEHNRLYWYRQTLGQGPEFLTYFQNEAQLEKSRLLSDRFSAERPKGSFSTLEIQRTEQGDSAMYLCASSASPGTGATEAFFGQGTRLTVV.

The gene calls are TRBV29-1 and TRBJ1-3, with 9 bases matching TRBD1. CDR3 size: 15 residues. Germline V CDR1 and CDR2: SQVTM, ANQGSEA. Losses at the gene ends were 1 base for V and 2 bases for J; bases not matched to a gene: 3. CDR3 protein: CSVEGWTGAGNTIYF. The CDR3 bases are TGCAGCGTTGAAGGATGGACAGGGGCTGGAAACACCATATATTTT.

This clone has just one count. The chain has TRBV7-6 and TRBJ2-5, with TRBD1 matching 8 bases. CDR3 length: 15 amino acids. Germline values: CDR1 SGHVS, CDR2 FNYEAQ. With 7 bases clipped from V and 5 bases from J, the junction kept 12 bases outside the gene matches. The DNA of the CDR3 is TGTGCCAGCAACAGAGACAACAGGGGGATGGAGACCCAGTACTTC. Translated: CASNRDNRGMETQYF.

This rearrangement joins TRBV4-1 to TRBJ1-4, with TRBD1 matching 9 bases. Germline V CDR1 and CDR2: MGHRA, YSYEKL. V lost 0 bases, J lost 7 bases, and 9 bases stayed unmatched. The CDR3 runs to 17 residues. As DNA, the CDR3 is TGCGCCAGCAGCCAAGATCTTCTCGGGACAGGGTTTGAAAAACTGTTTTTT. Translated, it gives CASSQDLLGTGFEKLFF.

The chain has TRBV19 and TRBJ2-1; D remains ambiguous. V lost 3 bases to trimming and J lost 0 bases, with 15 bases between them. Germline CDR1 LNHDA, CDR2 SQIVND (reference sequence). The CDR3 covers 17 residues. CDR3 coding DNA: TGTGCCAGTAGTATGTCGGCTCCTAGACTCTCCTACAATGAGCAGTTCTTC. It encodes CASSMSAPRLSYNEQFF.